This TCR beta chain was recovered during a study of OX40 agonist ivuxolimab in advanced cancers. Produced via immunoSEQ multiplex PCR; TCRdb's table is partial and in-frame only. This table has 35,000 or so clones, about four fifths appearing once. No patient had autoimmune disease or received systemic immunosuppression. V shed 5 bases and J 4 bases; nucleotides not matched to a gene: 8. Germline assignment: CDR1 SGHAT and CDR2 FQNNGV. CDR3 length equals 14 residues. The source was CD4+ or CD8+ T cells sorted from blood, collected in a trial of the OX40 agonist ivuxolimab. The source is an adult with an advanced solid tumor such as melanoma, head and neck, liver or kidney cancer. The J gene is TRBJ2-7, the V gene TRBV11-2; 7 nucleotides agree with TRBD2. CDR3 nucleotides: TGTGCCAGCAGCCGTGGGGGGGAGGGTTACGAGCAGTACTTC. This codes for CASSRGGEGYEQYF.